This T cell receptor (beta chain) comes out of a study of blood T cell repertoires in COVID-19. Whole-study context: Sample material is recorded as cDNA or gDNA derived from T cells, B-cell-depleted T cells, or PBMCs.

The J segment lost 6 bases and the V segment lost 6 bases, leaving 6 bases of the junction unmatched. The CDR3 consists of 14 residues. Germline V gene data show CDR1 as MNHEY and CDR2 as SVGAGI. Under the authors' procedure: For nucleated cells, counts were estimated from reference gene primer amplification. TCRdb's copy holds only in-frame clones and misses some; the assay was immunoSEQ multiplex PCR. V, J and clone size are taken as reported in that table, and D and trimming were inferred from the DNA itself. The sample contains about 250,000 clones, about nine tenths of which appear only once. The sequence was collected from a woman aged 60-70 years who had recovered from COVID-19. V usage is TRBV6-5 and J usage is TRBJ2-2; 8 positions agree with TRBD1. Material: peripheral blood. The DNA for the CDR3 is TGTGCCAGCAGGGACAGGGCATCGGCCGGGGAGCTGTTTTTT. Protein sequence: CASRDRASAGELFF.